These 26 T cell receptor beta chains share one sample of origin, sequenced in a study of identical twins. TCRdb reprocessed the 5' RACE reads via MiXCR and lists one record per CDR3 protein. Altogether 570,000 or so distinct CDR3 sequences are present, around 9.6% being singletons, with the ten largest covering 2.5% to 3.5%. This sample was shared with a second study, whose subject was yellow fever vaccine responses in identical twins.

The sequenced material came from PBMCs. These receptors came from a young woman in good health.

This clonotype was seen ten or more times. The chain couples TRBV20-1 to TRBJ2-5; no reliable D call. CDR3 size: 13 residues. Germline V CDR1 and CDR2: DFQATT, SNEGSKA (reference sequence). Trimming cost V 3 bases and J 2 bases, with 10 bases left between them. DNA of the CDR3: TGCAGTGCTAGGGCAGTGGGTCAAGAGACCCAGTACTTC. Its protein is CSARAVGQETQYF.

The chain recombines TRBV10-3 with TRBJ1-5; D may be TRBD1 (6 bases). V was trimmed by 0 bases and J by 3 bases, leaving 12 bases between them. The CDR3 runs 16 residues. CDR1 is ENHRY, CDR2 SYGVKD, per germline. In DNA form, the CDR3 reads TGTGCCATCAGTGAGTCGATGTACAGGGACAATCAGCCCCAGCATTTT. The encoded protein is CAISESMYRDNQPQHF.

The rearrangement joins TRBV6-6 to TRBJ1-1; possible D gene TRBD1, 5 bases. This CDR3 has 11 amino acids. V lost 6 bases and J 10 bases, leaving 12 bases between the germline ends. The germline V gene encodes CDR1 MNHNY and CDR2 SVGAGI (reference sequence). The CDR3 protein is CASSPGGLAFF. In DNA form, the CDR3 reads TGTGCCAGCAGCCCGGGGGGACTAGCTTTCTTT.

The rearrangement joins TRBV20-1 to TRBJ1-5, with D unclear. V was clipped by 7 bases and J by 1 base, with 17 bases between them. The CDR3 sequence is 15 residues long. The germline V gene has CDR1 DFQATT and CDR2 SNEGSKA (reference sequence). CDR3 coding DNA: TGCAGTGGCACCCCTGGTTCTCTGAGCAATCAGCCCCAGCATTTT. Translation gives CSGTPGSLSNQPQHF.

This clonotype was counted ten times or more. For the CDR3, the DNA is TGTGCCAGCACCCGGACTAGTTTAGAGACCCAGTACTTC. It specifies CASTRTSLETQYF. The genes are TRBV7-2 and TRBJ2-5, with 7 bases lining up with TRBD2. The CDR3 has 13 residues. CDR1 and CDR2 from the germline V gene are SGHTA and FQGNSA. Unmatched junction bases numbered 6, after V lost 7 bases and J lost 4 bases.

This clonotype was seen only a few times. J is TRBJ2-3 and V is TRBV11-3; D perhaps matches TRBD2 (6 bases). The germline gives CDR1 SGHNT, CDR2 YENEEA. Trimming left V 0 bases short and J 2 bases short, with 15 bases between. The CDR3 spans 17 residues. The CDR3 sequence is CASSLDLGGTNTDTQYF. The CDR3 nucleotides read TGTGCCAGCAGCTTAGATCTGGGCGGGACGAACACAGATACGCAGTATTTT.

This clonotype was counted at least ten times. The V gene is TRBV7-2, the J gene TRBJ2-7; D is possibly TRBD2 (6 bases). This CDR3 contains 16 residues. Germline V gene sequence: CDR1 SGHTA, CDR2 FQGNSA. Trimming shortened V by 1 base and J by 2 bases, and 15 bases separated the two germline ends. The DNA of the CDR3 is TGTGCCAGCAGCTTAGATCCGGAGACTAGTGCCTACGAGCAGTACTTC. It codes for CASSLDPETSAYEQYF.

Ten or more counts support this clonotype. V usage is TRBV5-1 and J usage is TRBJ2-7; D uncertain. V lost 6 bases and J 3 bases, leaving 16 bases between the germline ends. CDR3 size: 14 residues. Germline V gene data show CDR1 as SGHRS and CDR2 as YFSETQ. Here the CDR3 reads CASTNPTKSYEQYF. The CDR3 nucleotides read TGCGCCAGCACCAATCCTACCAAGAGCTACGAGCAGTACTTC.

The CDR3: CASSGTVSYEQYF. CDR3 DNA: TGTGCCAGCAGTGGGACAGTATCCTACGAGCAGTACTTC. The chain employs TRBV7-2 and TRBJ2-7; 7 positions match TRBD1. Germline CDR1 reads SGHTA; CDR2 reads FQGNSA. The CDR3 runs 13 residues. The V gene end was trimmed by 6 bases and the J gene end by 1 base; junction bases not matched to a gene: 3.

This clonotype was seen only a few times. For the CDR3, the DNA is TGTGCCTGGAACCGGGAGCAGGTTGAGCAGTTCTTC. Translation: CAWNREQVEQFF. The chain combines TRBV30 with TRBJ2-1; D is possibly TRBD2 (6 bases). Trimming cost V 4 bases and J 9 bases, with 13 bases left between them. CDR3 length: 12 amino acids. CDR1 GTSNPN and CDR2 SVGIG come from the germline V gene (reference sequence).

This clonotype was seen many times. The chain links TRBV11-2 to TRBJ2-1; 12 positions match TRBD2. From germline, CDR1 is SGHAT and CDR2 FQNNGV. With 5 bases clipped from V and 6 bases from J, the junction kept 8 bases outside the gene matches. The CDR3 runs to 16 residues. CDR3 in DNA: TGTGCCAGCAGCCCAGAACTAGCGGGAGGAGGCAATGAGCAGTTCTTC. Residues: CASSPELAGGGNEQFF.

The chain is built from TRBV7-6 and TRBJ2-3, with 7 positions matching TRBD1. Trimming removed 5 bases from V and 2 bases from J; junction bases left unmatched: 10. Germline V lookup: CDR1 SGHVS, CDR2 FNYEAQ. The length of the CDR3 is 16 residues. In nucleotides, the CDR3 is TGTGCCAGCAGCCTACCTCGACAGGGTCACACAGATACGCAGTATTTT. This gives the protein CASSLPRQGHTDTQYF.

The chain employs TRBV7-2 and TRBJ2-7, with D perhaps given as TRBD1 or TRBD2 (5 bases each). The germline V and J ends were trimmed by 3 bases and 3 bases, with 21 bases remaining between them. From germline, CDR1 is SGHTA and CDR2 FQGNSA. CDR3 size: 17 residues. CDR3 loop: CASSFTGRTDKYYEQYF. DNA for the CDR3: TGTGCCAGCAGCTTTACGGGACGGACGGATAAATACTACGAGCAGTACTTC.

CDR3 sequence: CASSLAGQPSYEQYF. The DNA of the CDR3 is TGTGCCAGCAGCTTGGCGGGACAGCCTTCCTACGAGCAGTACTTC. This rearrangement joins TRBV5-4 to TRBJ2-7; 7 bases align to TRBD1. CDR1 is SGHNT and CDR2 is YYREEE in the germline V gene (reference sequence). The length of the CDR3 is 15 residues. Losses at the gene ends were 0 bases for V and 1 base for J; bases not matched to a gene: 4.

This clonotype was counted many times. This chain uses TRBV12-3 or TRBV12-4 with TRBJ2-6; D call uncertain. The ends were cut back, 1 base at V and 0 bases at J, with 7 bases in the middle. The CDR3 extends over 16 amino acids. CDR3 DNA sequence: TGTGCCAGCAGTTTAGGGGCCAGCTCTGGGGCCAACGTCCTGACTTTC. Translated: CASSLGASSGANVLTF.

This clonotype appeared a few times. The chain combines TRBV4-2 with TRBJ2-7; 12 bases are shared with TRBD2. The ends lost 3 bases at V and 4 bases at J; junction bases unmatched: 10. This CDR3 comprises 17 residues. Germline CDR1 reads LGHNA; CDR2 reads YNFKEQ. CDR3: CASSHIRGLAGRYEQYF. The CDR3 nucleotides are TGTGCCAGCAGCCACATTCGCGGACTAGCGGGACGGTACGAGCAGTACTTC.

This clonotype was found a few times. The chain recombines TRBV20-1 with TRBJ1-1; TRBD1 matches at 10 bases. Germline-derived CDR1 and CDR2 are DFQATT and SNEGSKA (reference sequence). V lost 0 bases and J lost 4; bases outside the gene matches: 11. The CDR3 extends over 17 amino acids. The DNA for the CDR3 is TGCAGTGCTAGAGACCCGGGACAGGGGACCGGGGGCACTGAAGCTTTCTTT. Its translation: CSARDPGQGTGGTEAFF.

In its sample, this clonotype was seen a few times. The genes are TRBV5-6 and TRBJ2-3; TRBD2 matches 10 bases. This CDR3 is built from 19 residues. Germline trimming cut 1 base from V and 0 bases from J; bases unmatched to any gene: 11. Looked up from germline, CDR1 is SGHDT and CDR2 is YYEEEE. The CDR3 region has the DNA TGTGCCAGCAGCTTGAAGAGACTAGCGGGTACCTATAGCACAGATACGCAGTATTTT. Residues: CASSLKRLAGTYSTDTQYF.

This sequence joins TRBV10-3 and TRBJ2-1, with TRBD2 identical over 7 bases. Germline lookup yields CDR1 ENHRY and CDR2 SYGVKD. J gave up 3 bases and V 3 bases, and 5 bases lay outside the gene matches. The CDR3 length is 15 residues. CDR3 loop: CAISESSGFYNEQFF. CDR3 nucleotides: TGTGCCATCAGTGAATCTAGCGGTTTCTACAATGAGCAGTTCTTC.

This clonotype was found a few times. The genes are TRBV20-1 and TRBJ2-7; D is possibly TRBD2 (5 bases). Germline V gives CDR1 DFQATT, CDR2 SNEGSKA (reference sequence). This CDR3 is 14 amino acids long. Trimming pared 2 bases from V and 6 bases from J, leaving 17 bases between. CDR3: CSARSTAEPREQYF. The CDR3 coding sequence is TGCAGTGCTAGAAGTACAGCGGAGCCCCGCGAGCAGTACTTC.

This clonotype was detected a few times. The chain is built from TRBV12-3 or TRBV12-4 and TRBJ2-7; D perhaps matches TRBD1 (6 bases). The CDR3 is 15 residues long. V lost 3 bases to trimming and J lost 6 bases, with 18 bases between them. CDR3 sequence reads: CASSFSPNRVSEQYF. Written as DNA, the CDR3 is TGTGCCAGCAGTTTCTCCCCTAACAGGGTCAGCGAGCAGTACTTC.

This clonotype was observed a handful of times. The J gene is TRBJ2-3, the V gene TRBV6-1; either TRBD1 or TRBD2 may fit D (6 bases each). The germline gives CDR1 MNHNS, CDR2 SASEGT. The CDR3 runs to 12 residues. Trimming pared 8 bases from V and 8 bases from J, leaving 14 bases between. Written as DNA, the CDR3 is TGTGCCAGCTCATTCAGGGGAGGTACGCAGTATTTT. Its protein product is CASSFRGGTQYF.

The rearrangement links TRBV20-1 to TRBJ2-1; 11 nucleotides line up with TRBD2. CDR3 length equals 17 residues. The V and J ends lost 1 base and 4 bases, in that order; junction bases with no gene match: 9. Germline V gene data show CDR1 as DFQATT and CDR2 as SNEGSKA (reference sequence). The CDR3 DNA sequence: TGCAGTGCTAGAGCTATGGGACTAGCGGATCTTTACAATGAGCAGTTCTTC. Translation: CSARAMGLADLYNEQFF.

This clonotype occurred a few times. The chain uses TRBV5-6 and TRBJ1-1; D not certain. Germline values: CDR1 SGHDT, CDR2 YYEEEE. The CDR3 sequence is 13 residues long. V gave up 2 bases and J gave up 8 bases, with 13 bases separating them. CDR3 nucleotides: TGTGCCAGCAGCTTAGTTTCGGAGACAGAAGCTTTCTTT. This encodes CASSLVSETEAFF.

This clonotype occurred many times. The chain carries TRBV29-1 and TRBJ2-5; the match to TRBD2 covers 11 bases. CDR1 and CDR2 from the germline V gene are SQVTM and ANQGSEA. The junction had 3 bases not matched to a gene; V was cut back by 2 bases and J by 4 bases. The CDR3 has 14 residues. CDR3 in DNA: TGCAGCGTTGAAACTAGCGGGAGAGGAGAGACCCAGTACTTC. It codes for CSVETSGRGETQYF. The full variable domain, rest sourced from reference TRBV29-1 and TRBJ2-5, is SAVISQKPSRDICQRGTSLTIQCQVDSQVTMMFWYRQQPGQSLTLIATANQGSEATYESGFVIDKFPISRPNLTFSTLTVSNMSPEDSSIYLCSVETSGRGETQYFGPGTRLLVL.

This clonotype was detected ten times or more. J is TRBJ2-3 and V is TRBV5-1; 9 nucleotides line up with TRBD2. After removal of 3 bases from V and 6 bases from J, the junction contained 11 bases not matched to a gene. Germline V gene lookup returns CDR1 SGHRS and CDR2 YFSETQ. The length of the CDR3 is 16 residues. CDR3 sequence (DNA): TGCGCCAGCAGCTCCTCACTAGCGGGTCCAATCGATACGCAGTATTTT. Amino acids: CASSSSLAGPIDTQYF.